This entry lists 15 T cell receptor beta chains sequenced from one sample in a study of T-cell memory formation after mild COVID-19. TCRdb redid the calling of the 5' RACE reads with MiXCR, one entry per CDR3 protein. Of hundreds of thousands of distinct CDR3 sequences in the sample, 15% to 20% were seen once. The sequencing input was PBMCs or a T cell subset sorted from them (not recorded which). The receptors were sampled from an adult woman who had mild COVID-19 (a few samples of this study predate the infection). Cell type and time point are not known.

This clonotype was seen at least ten times. The rearrangement joins TRBV12-3 or TRBV12-4 to TRBJ1-2; the D gene is possibly TRBD1 (5 bases). CDR3 size: 13 residues. Trimming took 2 bases from V and 6 from J, leaving 10 bases between them. In DNA form, the CDR3 reads TGTGCCAGCAGTTTACAGGGTGTCAATGGCTACACCTTC. Protein product: CASSLQGVNGYTF.

The CDR3 region is CASSPTGPGNTIYF. CDR3 coding DNA: TGTGCCAGCAGTCCGACGGGTCCTGGAAACACCATATATTTT. V is TRBV6-2 or TRBV6-3 and J is TRBJ1-3; no clear D gene. The V end was cut by 5 bases, the J end by 2 bases, with 10 bases between. The CDR3 has 14 amino acids. Germline V lookup: CDR1 MNHEY, CDR2 SVGEGT.

This clonotype was observed a handful of times. This sequence joins TRBV5-1 and TRBJ1-4; maybe TRBD1 (5 bases). CDR3 length: 14 amino acids. Germline lookup yields CDR1 SGHRS and CDR2 YFSETQ. V shed 2 bases and J shed 8 bases, with 13 bases lying between them. CDR3 bases: TGCGCCAGCAGCTTTGTGGGGGGTGGAGAAAAACTGTTTTTT. Its protein is CASSFVGGGEKLFF.

This clonotype came up a few times. This chain uses TRBV11-1 with TRBJ2-3; 9 nucleotides match TRBD2. V lost 3 bases to trimming and J lost 5 bases; unmatched junction nucleotides: 0. Germline CDR1 is SGHAT and CDR2 is FQDESV (reference sequence). The CDR3 length is 13 residues. CDR3 DNA sequence: TGTGCCAGCAGCTTTAGCGGGAGAGATACGCAGTATTTT. Translated, it gives CASSFSGRDTQYF.

This clonotype was picked up a small number of times. V and J are TRBV7-3 and TRBJ2-1; a weak D match, TRBD2 (6 bases). CDR3 length: 16 residues. Between the trimmed V and J ends, which lost 1 base and 8 bases, there was a span of 18 bases. Germline assignment: CDR1 SGHTA and CDR2 FQGTGA. The DNA of the CDR3 is TGTGCCAGCAGCTTAAATGGTGCAGCGGGTAGTGATGAGCAGTTCTTC. Its translation is CASSLNGAAGSDEQFF.

The rearrangement joins TRBV12-3 or TRBV12-4 to TRBJ1-5, with TRBD1 matching 7 bases. V trimming: 6 bases; J trimming: 7 bases; junction bases outside the gene matches: 9. CDR3 length: 14 residues. The CDR3 sequence: CASRGEGGGQPQHF. In DNA form, the CDR3 reads TGTGCCAGCAGAGGGGAAGGGGGCGGACAGCCCCAGCATTTT.

This clonotype has a handful of counts. The chain links TRBV3-1 to TRBJ2-7; no clear D. Germline assignment: CDR1 LGHDT and CDR2 YNNKEL (reference sequence). Trimming cost V 0 bases and J 5 bases, with 11 bases left between them. The CDR3 runs to 14 residues. CDR3: CASSQDRGSHEQYF. CDR3 coding DNA: TGTGCCAGCAGCCAAGATCGAGGTAGCCACGAGCAGTACTTC.

This clonotype was counted a few times. The chain has TRBV12-3 or TRBV12-4 and TRBJ2-1; D is tentatively TRBD1 or TRBD2 (6 bases each). This CDR3 contains 16 residues. Between the trimmed V and J ends, which lost 3 bases and 2 bases, there was a span of 14 bases. The CDR3 nucleotides are TGTGCCAGCAGTTTTCCGGGGGCCCGTGCCTACAATGAGCAGTTCTTC. Residues: CASSFPGARAYNEQFF.

The V gene is TRBV9, the J gene TRBJ2-5, with 8 bases aligning to TRBD1. The CDR3 sequence is 16 residues long. CDR1 is SGDLS and CDR2 is YYNGEE in the germline V gene. Trimming cost V 0 bases and J 4 bases; bases outside gene matches: 8. This CDR3 is CASSVGTGIGGETQYF. CDR3 sequence (DNA): TGTGCCAGCAGCGTAGGGACAGGGATCGGTGGAGAGACCCAGTACTTC.

This clonotype was counted only a few times. V usage is TRBV7-6 and J usage is TRBJ2-6; D call uncertain. V lost 5 bases and J lost 1, with 6 bases in between. CDR1 is SGHVS, CDR2 FNYEAQ, per germline. The CDR3 contains 14 residues. The CDR3 sequence: CASSQYSGANVLTF. CDR3 bases: TGTGCCAGCAGCCAATATTCTGGGGCCAACGTCCTGACTTTC.

Only a few counts were recorded for this clonotype. CDR3 in DNA: TGTGCCAGCAGTATACCGGGACCTCTCAATGAGCAGTTCTTC. Translating it yields CASSIPGPLNEQFF. The chain is built from TRBV27 and TRBJ2-1; D may be TRBD1 or TRBD2 (5 bases each). CDR1 and CDR2 from the germline V gene are MNHEY and SMNVEV (reference sequence). Trimming cost V 5 bases and J 6 bases, with 14 bases left between them. CDR3 length equals 14 residues.

Only a few counts were recorded for this clonotype. The gene calls are TRBV10-3 and TRBJ2-2; 8 positions match TRBD1. This CDR3 region has 14 residues. With 6 bases clipped from V and 1 base from J, the junction kept 1 base outside the gene matches. The germline V gene has CDR1 ENHRY and CDR2 SYGVKD. CDR3 DNA: TGTGCCATCAGCGGGACAGGGAACACCGGGGAGCTGTTTTTT. It codes for CAISGTGNTGELFF.

The chain joins TRBV20-1 to TRBJ2-1; 10 bases match TRBD2. Trimming cost V 5 bases and J 5 bases; bases outside gene matches: 18. This CDR3 has 18 amino acids. Germline loops: CDR1 DFQATT, CDR2 SNEGSKA (reference sequence). The CDR3 protein is CSAPRGGKLSGGHNEQFF. The CDR3 DNA follows: TGCAGTGCTCCCAGAGGAGGGAAACTTAGCGGGGGGCACAATGAGCAGTTCTTC.

This clonotype has only a few counts. This chain links TRBV12-3 or TRBV12-4 with TRBJ2-2, with D uncertain. This CDR3 is built from 16 residues. Trimming cost V 5 bases and J 5 bases, with 18 bases left between them. CDR3 nucleotide sequence: TGTGCCAGCAGTCTGGTTATGTTGATGGGGACCGGGGAGCTGTTTTTT. Its translation: CASSLVMLMGTGELFF.

This clonotype has just a few counts. The chain carries TRBV11-2 and TRBJ1-1; 10 bases line up with TRBD1. The germline V gene encodes CDR1 SGHAT and CDR2 FQNNGV. CDR3 length equals 15 residues. The V segment lost 3 bases and the J segment 6 bases; nucleotides outside the gene matches: 7. The chain's CDR3 is CASSFPTGGYAEAFF. CDR3 nucleotide sequence: TGTGCCAGCAGCTTTCCGACAGGGGGCTACGCTGAAGCTTTCTTT.